This entry lists 19 T cell receptor beta chains sequenced from one sample in a study of cytomegalovirus exposure and HLA in healthy donors. Profiled with immunoSEQ multiplex PCR; TCRdb holds only in-frame clones, not every one. The table lists 90,000 or so clones, 85% of them singletons, with 20% to 25% in the top ten. Sequenced: PBMCs. The receptors were gathered from a young man in good health and CMV-seropositive.

This clone showed up just a few times. The chain carries TRBV7-4 and TRBJ2-5; 8 bases line up with TRBD2. The CDR3 covers 16 residues. Germline CDR1 SGHVT, CDR2 SQSDAQ. J was trimmed by 2 bases and V by 2 bases; bases with no gene match: 7. CDR3 sequence (DNA): TGTGCCAGCAGCTTAAAGCGGGAGAGGGGTCAAGAGACCCAGTACTTC. This translates into CASSLKRERGQETQYF. The full variable domain, rest sourced from reference TRBV7-4 and TRBJ2-5, is GAGVSQSPRYKVAKRGRDVALRCDSISGHVTLYWYRQTLGQGSEVLTYSQSDAQRDKSGRPSGRFSAERPERSVSTLKIQRTEQGDSAVYLCASSLKRERGQETQYFGPGTRLLVL.

V is TRBV7-2 and J is TRBJ2-3, with TRBD2 matching over 12 bases. The CDR3 has 18 amino acids. Germline V gene sequence: CDR1 SGHTA, CDR2 FQGNSA. V lost 1 base to trimming and J lost 0 bases; unmatched junction nucleotides: 5. Here the CDR3 DNA reads TGTGCCAGCAGCTTAGGTACTAGCGGGAGGTTTAGCACAGATACGCAGTATTTT. Its protein is CASSLGTSGRFSTDTQYF.

The chain carries TRBV7-9 and TRBJ2-1; D is ambiguous. CDR1 and CDR2 from the germline V gene are SEHNR and FQNEAQ (reference sequence). The V gene lost 1 base and the J gene lost 6 bases, with 16 bases spanning the gap. The CDR3 consists of 16 residues. The CDR3: CASSLGPAAKSNEQFF. In DNA, the CDR3 is TGTGCCAGCAGCTTAGGCCCCGCGGCAAAAAGCAATGAGCAGTTCTTC.

The chain couples TRBV28 to TRBJ2-7, with D perhaps TRBD1 (5 bases). The germline CDR1 and CDR2 sequences are MDHEN and SYDVKM. The CDR3 length is 15 residues. V was clipped by 5 bases and J by 2 bases, with 16 bases between them. CDR3 nucleotides: TGTGCCAGCAGTAGGGGAAGGCGCCAACCCTACGAGCAGTACGTC. Translated: CASSRGRRQPYEQYV.

Written as DNA, the CDR3 is TGTGCCAGCAGTTCCAGACAGGGTGGGTACGAGCAGTACTTC. Protein: CASSSRQGGYEQYF. V and J are TRBV27 and TRBJ2-7, with 7 bases aligning to TRBD1. The length of the CDR3 is 14 residues. The junction had 7 bases not matched to a gene; V was cut back by 4 bases and J by 4 bases. The germline V gene encodes CDR1 MNHEY and CDR2 SMNVEV (reference sequence).

The genes are TRBV19 and TRBJ1-1, with D possibly being TRBD1 (5 bases). The germline V and J ends were trimmed by 6 bases and 1 base, with 24 bases remaining between them. The CDR3 has 18 residues. Germline CDR1 reads LNHDA; CDR2 reads SQIVND (reference sequence). The CDR3 loop is CASSPEGLVPGQNTEAFF. The CDR3 DNA is TGTGCCAGTAGCCCAGAAGGGTTGGTCCCAGGACAGAACACTGAAGCTTTCTTT.

This clone came up a few times. This chain connects TRBV7-7 to TRBJ2-5; D perhaps matches TRBD2 (5 bases). This CDR3 has 14 amino acids. Germline V CDR1 and CDR2: SSHAT, FNYEAQ (reference sequence). The V end lost 2 bases, the J end lost 4 bases, and 11 bases lay between the germline ends. The CDR3, as DNA: TGTGCCAGCAGCTTATCCGAGGGATCAGAGACCCAGTACTTC. Translation gives CASSLSEGSETQYF.

This clone showed up just a few times. V and J are TRBV10-1 and TRBJ1-1; 9 positions match TRBD1. This CDR3 has 15 residues. J lost 4 bases, V lost 4 bases, and 7 bases had no gene match. Germline V lookup: CDR1 WNHNN, CDR2 SYGVQD (reference sequence). The CDR3 sequence is CASSGWTGDPTEAFF. The CDR3 nucleotides are TGCGCCAGCAGTGGATGGACAGGGGACCCCACTGAAGCTTTCTTT.

There are a few counts of this clone. The chain's CDR3 is CASSLWGGDSHEQFF. Here the CDR3 DNA reads TGTGCCAGCAGCCTTTGGGGGGGGGATAGCCATGAGCAGTTCTTC. The chain recombines TRBV6-4 with TRBJ2-1, with TRBD2 identical over 7 bases. The CDR3 has 15 residues. Germline V gene lookup returns CDR1 MRHNA and CDR2 SNTAGT. Unmatched junction bases numbered 13, after V lost 6 bases and J lost 8 bases.

The chain carries TRBV2 and TRBJ2-7, with TRBD2 matching over 7 bases. Trimming took 2 bases from V and 0 from J; bases not matched to a gene: 4. CDR3 length equals 15 residues. Germline lookup yields CDR1 SNHLY and CDR2 FYNNEI. The CDR3 loop is CASSERGVLSYEQYF. The CDR3 coding sequence is TGTGCCAGCAGTGAACGGGGGGTACTCTCCTACGAGCAGTACTTC.

V and J are TRBV7-8 and TRBJ2-7; 10 bases align to TRBD2. This CDR3 is 18 amino acids long. V lost 4 bases to trimming and J lost 1 base; unmatched junction nucleotides: 13. Looked up from germline, CDR1 is SGHVS and CDR2 is FQNEAQ. CDR3 in amino acids: CASSSGTSVGGRSYEQYV. In DNA, the CDR3 is TGTGCCAGCAGCTCCGGGACTAGCGTCGGGGGGAGATCCTACGAGCAGTACGTC.

V usage is TRBV27 and J usage is TRBJ2-2; TRBD2 aligns across 11 bases. The V segment lost 2 bases and the J segment 7 bases; nucleotides outside the gene matches: 6. CDR3 length: 16 amino acids. Germline lookup yields CDR1 MNHEY and CDR2 SMNVEV (reference sequence). Here the CDR3 DNA reads TGTGCCAGCAGTTTAACCATAGCGGGAGGGGGCGGGGAGCTGTTTTTT. Translated: CASSLTIAGGGGELFF.

The CDR3 DNA reads TGCAGTGCTAGAGATGCGGGCGCTTTCTTT. This sequence encodes CSARDAGAFF. V and J are TRBV20-1 and TRBJ1-1, with unresolved D. Trimming removed 0 bases from V and 11 bases from J, with 7 bases in between. Per the germline V gene, CDR1 is DFQATT and CDR2 is SNEGSKA (reference sequence). CDR3 size: 10 residues.

This clone was found once. This chain joins TRBV27 and TRBJ2-7, with TRBD2 matching 8 bases. With V trimmed by 3 bases and J by 2 bases, 3 bases remained unmatched. This CDR3 spans 14 amino acids. Germline lookup yields CDR1 MNHEY and CDR2 SMNVEV (reference sequence). CDR3: CASSFTSGTYEQYF. CDR3 sequence (DNA): TGTGCCAGCAGTTTCACTAGCGGAACCTACGAGCAGTACTTC.

The J gene is TRBJ2-7, the V gene TRBV27; 10 bases fit TRBD1. This CDR3 is 17 amino acids long. CDR1 MNHEY and CDR2 SMNVEV come from the germline V gene (reference sequence). J lost 3 bases, V lost 5 bases, and 13 bases had no gene match. Written as DNA, the CDR3 is TGTGCCAGCAGTCGAGGCCGGAGCGGGACAGGGGTCTACGAGCAGTACTTC. Translating gives CASSRGRSGTGVYEQYF.

The chain has TRBV7-2 and TRBJ2-4; 7 bases agree with TRBD2. The V and J ends lost 7 bases and 4 bases, in that order; junction bases with no gene match: 10. The CDR3 covers 15 residues. CDR1 SGHTA and CDR2 FQGNSA come from the germline V gene. CDR3 sequence: CASNLGGGGKNIQYF. CDR3 nucleotides: TGTGCCAGCAACCTAGGTGGGGGGGGGAAAAACATTCAGTACTTC.

The rearrangement links TRBV29-1 to TRBJ2-3, with D maybe TRBD1 (7 bases). Germline loops: CDR1 SQVTM, CDR2 ANQGSEA. Trimming took 6 bases from V and 9 from J, leaving 25 bases between them. This CDR3 comprises 15 residues. CDR3 sequence: CSVLGQNGGMFTQYF. Written as DNA, the CDR3 is TGCAGCGTCCTGGGACAGAACGGGGGCATGTTCACGCAGTATTTT.

The chain is built from TRBV28 and TRBJ2-5; a possible D gene is TRBD1 (6 bases). Germline-derived CDR1 and CDR2 are MDHEN and SYDVKM. The CDR3 runs 16 residues. The V and J ends lost 3 bases and 5 bases respectively, with 19 bases between them. The CDR3 coding sequence is TGTGCCAGCAGTTTGTCTCTCCAGGGGAGCAGGGAGACCCAGTACTTC. This encodes CASSLSLQGSRETQYF.

The chain links TRBV11-3 to TRBJ2-1; weak D call: TRBD2 (5 bases). Germline values: CDR1 SGHNT, CDR2 YENEEA. The CDR3 is 14 amino acids. V lost 1 base to trimming and J lost 5 bases, with 9 bases between them. CDR3 DNA sequence: TGTGCCAGCAGCTTAGGGCGGGCCAACAATGAGCAGTTCTTC. This encodes CASSLGRANNEQFF.